This T cell receptor beta chain was retrieved from a study of cytomegalovirus exposure and HLA in healthy donors. Overall study: The Caucasian-associated ancestry cluster held around 76% of some 420 genotyped donors.

Study observations and caveats: Roughly even sequencing depth across donors was the assumption behind the presence/absence analyses.

As for this clone: Antigen specificity is unknown.

PCR was performed using 60 Vbeta and 13 Jbeta primers. Here immunoSEQ multiplex PCR was the method, and the copy in TCRdb shows in-frame clones only, minus some. This table has about 120,000 clones, roughly a tenth appearing once. The sequence was collected from a woman between 18 and 29 years old in good health and CMV-seropositive. The source material was PBMCs.

The CDR3 sequence: CASSILLAGSAKNIQYF. In nucleotides, the CDR3 is TGTGCCAGTAGTATTTTGCTAGCGGGTTCGGCCAAAAACATTCAGTACTTC. The rearrangement links TRBV19 to TRBJ2-4; 8 bases line up with TRBD2. Germline lookup yields CDR1 LNHDA and CDR2 SQIVND (reference sequence). V lost 3 bases, J lost 1 base, and 8 bases stayed unmatched. The CDR3 spans 17 residues.